This T cell receptor (beta chain) was sequenced for a study of T cells after yellow fever vaccination. Study-level information: SMART-Seq v4 Ultra Low Input served to prepare low-cell-number fractions.

Trimming took 0 bases from V and 4 from J; bases not matched to a gene: 6. The CDR3 is 17 amino acids. Per the germline V gene, CDR1 is MGHRA and CDR2 is YSYEKL. Overall study results and limits: Weaker, the secondary response had a peak occurring faster, on day 5 versus 15. Some clonotypes, a small share, were shared between CD4 and CD8 compartments. Most primary-vaccination clones reappeared after the booster (more than 95% CD4, 88% CD8).

A single record per CDR3 protein comes from TCRdb applying MiXCR to the 5' RACE reads. Of a few hundred thousand distinct CDR3 sequences detected, 11% appear once; the ten largest clones hold more than 15%. In its sample, this clonotype was seen a few times. Its specificity is unknown. The receptor was derived from a man younger than 30 who received the YFV17D yellow fever vaccine. Sample: PBMCs, taken on the day of the first yellow fever vaccination. The chain links TRBV4-1 to TRBJ2-2; 9 bases align to TRBD2. The CDR3: CASSQETGTSSTGELFF. CDR3 DNA: TGCGCCAGCAGCCAAGAAACTGGGACTAGCAGCACCGGGGAGCTGTTTTTT.